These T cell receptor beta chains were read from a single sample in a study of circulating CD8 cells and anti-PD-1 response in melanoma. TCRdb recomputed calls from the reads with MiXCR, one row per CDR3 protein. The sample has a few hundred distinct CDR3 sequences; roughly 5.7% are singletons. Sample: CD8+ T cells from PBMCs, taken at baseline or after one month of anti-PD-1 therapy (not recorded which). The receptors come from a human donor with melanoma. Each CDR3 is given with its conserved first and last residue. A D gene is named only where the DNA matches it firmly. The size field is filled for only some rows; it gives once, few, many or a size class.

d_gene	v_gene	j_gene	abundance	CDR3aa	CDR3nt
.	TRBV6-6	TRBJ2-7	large	CASSYEGSSYEQYF	TGTGCCAGCAGTTACGAGGGCAGCTCCTACGAGCAGTACTTC
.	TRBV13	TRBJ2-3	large	CASSLFSTDTQYF	TGTGCCAGCAGCTTATTCTCCACAGATACGCAGTATTTT
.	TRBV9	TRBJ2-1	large	CASSVTPVGGTSYNEQFF	TGTGCCAGCAGCGTAACCCCCGTTGGCGGCACCTCCTACAATGAGCAGTTCTTC
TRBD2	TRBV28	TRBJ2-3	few	CASSTDVGLADTDTQYF	TGTGCCAGTTCTACCGACGTGGGACTAGCGGACACAGATACGCAGTATTTT
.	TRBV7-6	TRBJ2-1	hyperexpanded	CASSKLDSYNEQFF	TGTGCCAGCAGCAAGCTGGATTCCTACAATGAGCAGTTCTTC
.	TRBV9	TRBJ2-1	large	CASSVVGTSYNEQFF	TGTGCCAGCAGCGTAGTGGGGACTTCCTACAATGAGCAGTTCTTC
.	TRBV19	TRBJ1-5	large	CASSINPGRSQHF	TGTGCCAGTAGTATAAATCCGGGACGGTCCCAGCATTTT
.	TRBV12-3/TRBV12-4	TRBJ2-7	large	CASSSQGYEQYF	TGTGCCAGCAGTTCCCAGGGCTACGAGCAGTACTTC
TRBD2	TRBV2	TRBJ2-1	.	CASPGLAVYNEQFF	TGTGCCAGCCCGGGGCTAGCGGTATACAATGAGCAGTTCTTC